These 18 T cell receptor beta chains came from one sample sequenced in a study of yellow fever vaccine responses in identical twins. Using its own MiXCR run on the RT-PCR reads, TCRdb lists one record per CDR3 protein. Seen here are around 20,000 distinct CDR3 sequences, roughly 75% observed once, and the top ten hold roughly 2%. The sequencing used T cells from blood (PBMCs), unsorted or a sorted subset (not recorded which), collected before or after yellow fever vaccination (not recorded which). These receptors were collected from a woman between 18 and 29 years old who received the yellow fever vaccine.

In this sample, this clonotype turned up a few times. The chain joins TRBV5-1 to TRBJ2-1, with 13 bases aligning to TRBD2. The CDR3 spans 15 residues. CDR1 and CDR2 (germline): SGHRS, YFSETQ. Losses at the gene ends were 4 bases for V and 5 bases for J; bases not matched to a gene: 3. The CDR3 DNA sequence: TGCGCCAGCAGCCCGGGACTAGCGGGACACAATGAGCAGTTCTTC. Translation gives CASSPGLAGHNEQFF.

V is TRBV11-3 and J is TRBJ2-7, with D possibly matching TRBD1 (6 bases). The germline gives CDR1 SGHNT, CDR2 YENEEA. This CDR3 region has 18 residues. V gave up 5 bases and J gave up 4 bases, with 27 bases separating them. Here the CDR3 reads CASSPGRDTDPKLYEQYV. The CDR3 coding sequence is TGTGCCAGCAGCCCCGGAAGGGACACCGACCCTAAACTTTACGAGCAGTACGTC.

The chain recombines TRBV29-1 with TRBJ1-1, with a weak D call TRBD1 (6 bases). CDR3 length equals 17 residues. Germline-derived CDR1 and CDR2 are SQVTM and ANQGSEA. V lost 0 bases and J 1 base, leaving 18 bases between the germline ends. The CDR3 region is CSVEDRGREVWNTEAFF. Here the CDR3 DNA reads TGCAGCGTTGAAGACCGGGGGCGCGAGGTTTGGAACACTGAAGCTTTCTTT.

The rearrangement links TRBV20-1 to TRBJ1-5, with D perhaps matching TRBD1 (5 bases). Trimming shortened V by 2 bases and J by 2 bases, and 16 bases separated the two germline ends. The CDR3 has 16 amino acids. CDR1 and CDR2 (germline): DFQATT, SNEGSKA (reference sequence). DNA of the CDR3: TGCAGTGCTAGACTGGGGAGGGGTTGGGGCAATCAGCCCCAGCATTTT. Amino acid sequence: CSARLGRGWGNQPQHF.

The chain combines TRBV4-2 with TRBJ2-1, with 8 bases that match TRBD2. CDR3 length: 17 residues. Germline CDR1 and CDR2: LGHNA and YNFKEQ. V shed 3 bases and J 8 bases; nucleotides not matched to a gene: 15. CDR3 region: CASSHSEGLGGFDEQFF. The CDR3 DNA reads TGTGCCAGCAGCCACTCAGAGGGACTAGGCGGATTCGATGAGCAGTTCTTC.

The chain joins TRBV11-2 to TRBJ2-2; D not certain. Trimming took 1 base from V and 6 from J, leaving 12 bases between them. The CDR3 covers 15 residues. Germline V gives CDR1 SGHAT, CDR2 FQNNGV. The CDR3 coding sequence is TGTGCCAGCAGCTTAGGAGAGGCTAGTTCCGGGGAGCTGTTTTTT. Amino acids: CASSLGEASSGELFF.

This clonotype was seen a few times. This sequence joins TRBV5-1 and TRBJ2-1, with 11 bases identical to TRBD2. The junction had 7 bases not matched to a gene; V was cut back by 0 bases and J by 5 bases. This CDR3 is 17 amino acids long. The V gene's germline CDR1 is SGHRS and CDR2 YFSETQ. The CDR3 bases are TGCGCCAGCAGCTTGGGGCTAGCGGGAGGACCTAACAATGAGCAGTTCTTC. Its translation: CASSLGLAGGPNNEQFF. Complete variable domain (other parts from reference TRBV5-1 and TRBJ2-1): KAGVTQTPRYLIKTRGQQVTLSCSPISGHRSVSWYQQTPGQGLQFLFEYFSETQRNKGNFPGRFSGRQFSNSRSEMNVSTLELGDSALYLCASSLGLAGGPNNEQFFGPGTRLTVL.

This clonotype was observed a few times. The V gene is TRBV11-1, the J gene TRBJ1-1, with TRBD1 matching 8 bases. Germline CDR1 SGHAT, CDR2 FQDESV (reference sequence). Trimming took 4 bases from V and 8 from J; bases not matched to a gene: 12. The CDR3 contains 15 residues. CDR3 DNA sequence: TGTGCCAGCAGCTCGACAGGGGCGACAGCGTCGGAAGCTTTCTTT. This codes for CASSSTGATASEAFF. Looking up the rest from reference TRBV11-1 and TRBJ1-1 gives the full variable domain: EAEVAQSPRYKITEKSQAVAFWCDPISGHATLYWYRQILGQGPELLVQFQDESVVDDSQLPKDRFSAERLKGVDSTLKIQPAELGDSAMYLCASSSTGATASEAFFGQGTRLTVV.

The chain is built from TRBV29-1 and TRBJ2-7; 10 positions agree with TRBD1. There are 13 residues in the CDR3. The ends lost 6 bases at V and 0 bases at J; junction bases unmatched: 2. Per the germline V gene, CDR1 is SQVTM and CDR2 is ANQGSEA. CDR3 sequence reads: CSVRTGGSYEQYF. CDR3 nucleotides: TGCAGCGTGAGGACAGGGGGCTCCTACGAGCAGTACTTC.

A few counts support this clonotype. This chain joins TRBV29-1 and TRBJ1-2, with D uncertain. Deletions cut 6 bases from V and 4 bases from J, with 15 bases between. From germline, CDR1 is SQVTM and CDR2 ANQGSEA. This CDR3 contains 13 residues. The CDR3 spells CSVAPLGVYGYTF. The CDR3 DNA follows: TGCAGCGTGGCCCCTCTGGGCGTCTATGGCTACACCTTC.

V gene TRBV2 combines with J gene TRBJ2-3; 7 bases are shared with TRBD1. CDR1 SNHLY and CDR2 FYNNEI come from the germline V gene. The CDR3 is made up of 14 amino acids. Germline trimming cut 8 bases from V and 6 bases from J; bases unmatched to any gene: 11. CDR3 nucleotide sequence: TGTGCCAGCGGGGCGGCAGGGGGAGTGGATACGCAGTATTTT. Translation gives CASGAAGGVDTQYF.

The CDR3 DNA reads as TGTGCCAGCGGACGGACAGACAATGAGCAGTTCTTC. Amino acid sequence: CASGRTDNEQFF. The chain recombines TRBV13 with TRBJ2-1; D is perhaps TRBD1 (6 bases). CDR1 PRHDT and CDR2 FYEKMQ come from the germline V gene (reference sequence). The CDR3 loop spans 12 amino acids. V was cut by 8 bases and J by 5 bases, with 10 bases left in between.

The rearrangement links TRBV3-1 to TRBJ1-2, with D possibly being TRBD1 (5 bases). This CDR3 has 16 amino acids. Trimming removed 1 base at V and 6 bases at J, with 18 bases between. From germline, CDR1 is LGHDT and CDR2 YNNKEL (reference sequence). The CDR3: CASSQGFVRGEHGYTF. In DNA, the CDR3 is TGTGCCAGCAGCCAAGGTTTTGTGCGGGGGGAACATGGCTACACCTTC.

The CDR3: CSARDGQGDYQPQHF. CDR3 nucleotides: TGCAGTGCTAGAGACGGGCAGGGAGATTATCAGCCCCAGCATTTT. This chain links TRBV20-1 with TRBJ1-5; a weak D match, TRBD1 (5 bases). Trimming removed 0 bases at V and 5 bases at J, with 14 bases between. Germline lookup yields CDR1 DFQATT and CDR2 SNEGSKA (reference sequence). The CDR3 has 15 amino acids.

This chain links TRBV12-3 or TRBV12-4 with TRBJ1-1; no firm D call. The length of the CDR3 is 14 residues. The V end lost 5 bases, the J end lost 5 bases, and 15 bases lay between the germline ends. The CDR3, as DNA: TGTGCCAGCAGTACTAGACGAGGTGGGACTGAAGCTTTCTTT. Translation: CASSTRRGGTEAFF.

The chain carries TRBV4-2 and TRBJ2-1; perhaps TRBD2 as D (6 bases). Germline V gives CDR1 LGHNA, CDR2 YNFKEQ. This CDR3 region has 15 residues. With 1 base removed from V and 2 bases from J, the gap between germline ends came to 9 bases. As DNA, the CDR3 is TGTGCCAGCAGCCAAGGGGGGGTTACCTACAATGAGCAGTTCTTC. This encodes CASSQGGVTYNEQFF.

This clonotype has only a few counts. The V and J genes are TRBV18 and TRBJ1-1; D not resolved. Trimming shortened V by 3 bases and J by 1 base, and 6 bases separated the two germline ends. The CDR3 loop spans 13 amino acids. Germline V gene lookup returns CDR1 KGHSH and CDR2 LQKENI. The CDR3 sequence: CASSPFRNTEAFF. CDR3 nucleotides: TGTGCCAGCTCACCTTTCAGGAACACTGAAGCTTTCTTT. Combining the CDR3 with reference TRBV18 and TRBJ1-1 gives the whole variable domain NAGVMQNPRHLVRRRGQEARLRCSPMKGHSHVYWYRQLPEEGLKFMVYLQKENIIDESGMPKERFSAEFPKEGPSILRIQQVVRGDSAAYFCASSPFRNTEAFFGQGTRLTVV.

This chain connects TRBV2 to TRBJ2-4; D is undetermined. This CDR3 has 13 residues. V was cut by 5 bases and J by 1 base, with 6 bases left in between. Germline V CDR1 and CDR2: SNHLY, FYNNEI. DNA of the CDR3: TGTGCCAGCAGTCCTGGGGCCAAAAACATTCAGTACTTC. Translating it yields CASSPGAKNIQYF.